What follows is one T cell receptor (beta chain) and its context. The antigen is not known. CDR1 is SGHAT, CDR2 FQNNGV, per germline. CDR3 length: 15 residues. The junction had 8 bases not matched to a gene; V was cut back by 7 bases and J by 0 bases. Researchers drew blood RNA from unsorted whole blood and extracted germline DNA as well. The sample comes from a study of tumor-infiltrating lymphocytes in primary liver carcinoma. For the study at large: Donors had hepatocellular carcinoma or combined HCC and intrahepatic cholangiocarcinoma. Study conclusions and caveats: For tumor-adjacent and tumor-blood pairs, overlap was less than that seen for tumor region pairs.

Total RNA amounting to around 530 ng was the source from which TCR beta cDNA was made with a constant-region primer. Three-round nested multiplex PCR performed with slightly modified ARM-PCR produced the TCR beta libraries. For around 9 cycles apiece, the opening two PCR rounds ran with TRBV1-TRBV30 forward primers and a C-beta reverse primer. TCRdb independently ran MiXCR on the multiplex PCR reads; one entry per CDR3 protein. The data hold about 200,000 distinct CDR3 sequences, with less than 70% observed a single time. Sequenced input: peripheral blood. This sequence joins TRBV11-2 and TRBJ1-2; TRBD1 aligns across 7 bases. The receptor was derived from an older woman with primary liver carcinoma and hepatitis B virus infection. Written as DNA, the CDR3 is TGTGCCAGCAACCCGAGGGGGCGAACTAACTATGGCTACACCTTC. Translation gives CASNPRGRTNYGYTF.